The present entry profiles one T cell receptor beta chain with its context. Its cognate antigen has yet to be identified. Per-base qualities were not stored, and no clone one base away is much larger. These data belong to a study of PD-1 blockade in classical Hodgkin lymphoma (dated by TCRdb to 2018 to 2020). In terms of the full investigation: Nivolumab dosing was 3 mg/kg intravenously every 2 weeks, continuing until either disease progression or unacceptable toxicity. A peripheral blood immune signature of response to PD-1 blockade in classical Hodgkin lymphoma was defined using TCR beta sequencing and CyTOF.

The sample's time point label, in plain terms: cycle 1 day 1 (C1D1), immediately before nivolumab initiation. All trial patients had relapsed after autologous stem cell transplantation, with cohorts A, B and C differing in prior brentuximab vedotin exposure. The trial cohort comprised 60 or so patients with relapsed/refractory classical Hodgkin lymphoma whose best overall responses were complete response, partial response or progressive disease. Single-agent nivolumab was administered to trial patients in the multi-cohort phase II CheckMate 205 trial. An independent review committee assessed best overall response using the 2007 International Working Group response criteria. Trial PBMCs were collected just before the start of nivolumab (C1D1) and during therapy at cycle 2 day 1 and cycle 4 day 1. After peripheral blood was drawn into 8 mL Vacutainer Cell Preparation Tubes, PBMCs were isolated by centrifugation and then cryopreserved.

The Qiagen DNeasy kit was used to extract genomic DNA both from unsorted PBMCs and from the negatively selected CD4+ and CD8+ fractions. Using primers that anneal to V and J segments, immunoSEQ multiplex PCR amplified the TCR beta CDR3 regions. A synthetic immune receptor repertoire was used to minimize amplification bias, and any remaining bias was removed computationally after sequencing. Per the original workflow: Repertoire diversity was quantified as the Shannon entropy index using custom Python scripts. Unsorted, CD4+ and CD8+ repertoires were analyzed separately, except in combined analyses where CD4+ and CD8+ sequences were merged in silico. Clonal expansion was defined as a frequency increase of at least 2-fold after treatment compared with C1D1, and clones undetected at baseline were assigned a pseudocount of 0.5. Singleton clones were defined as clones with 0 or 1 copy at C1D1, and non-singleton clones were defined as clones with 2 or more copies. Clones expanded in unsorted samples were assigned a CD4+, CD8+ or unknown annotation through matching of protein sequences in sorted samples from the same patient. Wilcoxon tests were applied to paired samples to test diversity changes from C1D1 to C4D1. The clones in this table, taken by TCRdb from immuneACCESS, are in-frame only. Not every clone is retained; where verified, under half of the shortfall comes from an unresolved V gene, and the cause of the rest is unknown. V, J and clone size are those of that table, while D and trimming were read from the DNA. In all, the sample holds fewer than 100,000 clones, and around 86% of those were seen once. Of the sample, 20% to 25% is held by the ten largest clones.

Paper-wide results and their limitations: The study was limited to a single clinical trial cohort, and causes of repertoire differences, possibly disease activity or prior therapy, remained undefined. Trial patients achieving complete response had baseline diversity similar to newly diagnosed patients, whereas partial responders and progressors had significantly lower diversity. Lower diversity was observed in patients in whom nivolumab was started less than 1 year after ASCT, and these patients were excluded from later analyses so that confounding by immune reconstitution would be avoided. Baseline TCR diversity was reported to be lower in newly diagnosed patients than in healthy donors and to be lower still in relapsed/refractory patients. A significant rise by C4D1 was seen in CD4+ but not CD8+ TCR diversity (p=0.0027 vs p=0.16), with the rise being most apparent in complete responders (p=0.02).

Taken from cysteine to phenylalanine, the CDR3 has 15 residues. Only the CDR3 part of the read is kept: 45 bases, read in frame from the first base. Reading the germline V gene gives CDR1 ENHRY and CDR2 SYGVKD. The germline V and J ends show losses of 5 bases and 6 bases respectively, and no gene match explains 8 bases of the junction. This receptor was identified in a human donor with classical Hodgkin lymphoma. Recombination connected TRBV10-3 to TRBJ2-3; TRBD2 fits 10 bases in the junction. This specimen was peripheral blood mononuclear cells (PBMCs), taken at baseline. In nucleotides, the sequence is TGTGCCATCAGTCCTATAGCGGGAGGAGGTGATACGCAGTATTTT. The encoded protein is CAISPIAGGGDTQYF.